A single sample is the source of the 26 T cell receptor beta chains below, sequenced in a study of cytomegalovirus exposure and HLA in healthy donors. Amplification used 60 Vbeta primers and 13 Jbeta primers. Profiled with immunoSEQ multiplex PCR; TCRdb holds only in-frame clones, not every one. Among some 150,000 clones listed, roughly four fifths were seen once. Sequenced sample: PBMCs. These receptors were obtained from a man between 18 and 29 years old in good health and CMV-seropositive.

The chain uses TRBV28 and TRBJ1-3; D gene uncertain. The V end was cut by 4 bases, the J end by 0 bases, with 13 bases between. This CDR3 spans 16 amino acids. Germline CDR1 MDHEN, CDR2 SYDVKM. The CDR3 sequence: CASSSPTLSSGNTIYF. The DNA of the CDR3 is TGTGCCAGCAGTTCCCCGACACTGAGCTCTGGAAACACCATATATTTT.

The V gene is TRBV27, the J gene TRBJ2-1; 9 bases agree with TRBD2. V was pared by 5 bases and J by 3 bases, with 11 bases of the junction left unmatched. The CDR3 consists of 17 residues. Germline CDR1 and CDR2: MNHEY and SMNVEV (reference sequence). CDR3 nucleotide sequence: TGTGCCAGCAGTCCACACATAGCGGGAGCGGTCTACAATGAGCAGTTCTTC. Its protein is CASSPHIAGAVYNEQFF.

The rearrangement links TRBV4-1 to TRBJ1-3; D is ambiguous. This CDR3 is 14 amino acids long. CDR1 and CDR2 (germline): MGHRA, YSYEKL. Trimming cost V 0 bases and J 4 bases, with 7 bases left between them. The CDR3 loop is CASSQDGLGNTIYF. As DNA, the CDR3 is TGCGCCAGCAGCCAAGATGGACTGGGAAACACCATATATTTT.

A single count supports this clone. DNA of the CDR3: TGTGCCAGCAGAACCGGCGGGACAGGGGGGACTGAAGCTTTCTTT. It translates to CASRTGGTGGTEAFF. The chain combines TRBV6-5 with TRBJ1-1; 11 nucleotides match TRBD1. The J segment lost 5 bases and the V segment lost 6 bases, leaving 8 bases of the junction unmatched. The CDR3 has 15 amino acids. Germline CDR1 is MNHEY and CDR2 is SVGAGI.

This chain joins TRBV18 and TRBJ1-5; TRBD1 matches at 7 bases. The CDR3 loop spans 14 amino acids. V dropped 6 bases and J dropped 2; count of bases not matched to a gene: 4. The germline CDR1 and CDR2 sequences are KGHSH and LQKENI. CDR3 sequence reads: CASSLGQGNQPQHF. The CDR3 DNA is TGTGCCAGCTCCCTAGGACAGGGCAATCAGCCCCAGCATTTT.

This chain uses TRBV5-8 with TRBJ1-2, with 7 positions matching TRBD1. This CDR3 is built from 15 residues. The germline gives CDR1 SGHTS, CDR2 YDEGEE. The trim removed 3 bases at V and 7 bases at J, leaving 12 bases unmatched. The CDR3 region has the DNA TGTGCCAGCAGCTCGAGGACACAGGGGAGCCGTGGCTACACCTTC. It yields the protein CASSSRTQGSRGYTF.

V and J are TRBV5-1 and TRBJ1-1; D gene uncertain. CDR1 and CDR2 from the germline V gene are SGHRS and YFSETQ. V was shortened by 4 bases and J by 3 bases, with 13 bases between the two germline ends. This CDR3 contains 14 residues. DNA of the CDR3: TGCGCCAGCAGCCGATTTGACTTGGACACTGAAGCTTTCTTT. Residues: CASSRFDLDTEAFF.

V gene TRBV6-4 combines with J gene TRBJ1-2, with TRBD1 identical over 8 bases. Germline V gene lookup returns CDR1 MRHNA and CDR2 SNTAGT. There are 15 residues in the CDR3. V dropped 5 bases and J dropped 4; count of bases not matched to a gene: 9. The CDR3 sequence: CASSILDRDGYGYTF. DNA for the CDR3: TGTGCCAGCAGTATCCTGGACAGGGACGGCTATGGCTACACCTTC.

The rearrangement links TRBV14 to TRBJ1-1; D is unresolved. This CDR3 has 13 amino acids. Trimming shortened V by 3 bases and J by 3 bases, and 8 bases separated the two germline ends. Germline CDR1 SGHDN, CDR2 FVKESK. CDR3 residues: CASSQLGDTEAFF. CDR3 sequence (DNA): TGTGCCAGCAGCCAGCTAGGAGACACTGAAGCTTTCTTT.

CDR3 region: CASTHLTSGGKTQYF. The CDR3 DNA follows: TGTGCCAGCACCCACTTGACTAGCGGGGGGAAGACCCAGTACTTC. The rearrangement uses TRBV27 and TRBJ2-5; TRBD2 matches 13 bases. V dropped 7 bases and J dropped 6; count of bases not matched to a gene: 8. This CDR3 is 15 amino acids long. Germline V gene lookup returns CDR1 MNHEY and CDR2 SMNVEV (reference sequence).

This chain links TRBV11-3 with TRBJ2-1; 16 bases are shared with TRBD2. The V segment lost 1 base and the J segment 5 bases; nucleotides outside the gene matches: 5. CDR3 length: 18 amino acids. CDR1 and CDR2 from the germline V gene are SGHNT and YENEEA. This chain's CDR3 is CASSLAGLAGGPDNEQFF. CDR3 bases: TGTGCCAGCAGCTTAGCGGGACTAGCGGGAGGGCCCGACAATGAGCAGTTCTTC.

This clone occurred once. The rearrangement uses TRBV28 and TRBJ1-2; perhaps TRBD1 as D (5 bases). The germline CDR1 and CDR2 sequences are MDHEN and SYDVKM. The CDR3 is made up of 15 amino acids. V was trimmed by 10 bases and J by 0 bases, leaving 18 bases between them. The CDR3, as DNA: TGTGCCAAATTGCGGGACGGAGCTTCTAACTATGGCTACACCTTC. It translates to CAKLRDGASNYGYTF.

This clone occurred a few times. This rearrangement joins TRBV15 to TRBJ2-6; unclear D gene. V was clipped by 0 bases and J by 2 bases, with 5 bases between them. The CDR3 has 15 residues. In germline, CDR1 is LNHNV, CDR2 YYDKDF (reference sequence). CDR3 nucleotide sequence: TGTGCCACCAGCAGAGATTCGGCTGGGGCCAACGTCCTGACTTTC. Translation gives CATSRDSAGANVLTF. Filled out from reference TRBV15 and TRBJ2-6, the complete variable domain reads DAMVIQNPRYQVTQFGKPVTLSCSQTLNHNVMYWYQQKSSQAPKLLFHYYDKDFNNEADTPDNFQSRRPNTSFCFLDIRSPGLGDTAMYLCATSRDSAGANVLTFGAGSRLTVL.

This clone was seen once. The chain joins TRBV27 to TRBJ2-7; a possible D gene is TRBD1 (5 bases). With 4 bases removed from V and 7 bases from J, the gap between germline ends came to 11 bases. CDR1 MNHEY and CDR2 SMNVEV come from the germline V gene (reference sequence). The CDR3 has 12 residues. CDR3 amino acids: CASSSPRQEQYF. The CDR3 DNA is TGTGCCAGCAGTTCCCCTCGACAGGAGCAGTACTTC.

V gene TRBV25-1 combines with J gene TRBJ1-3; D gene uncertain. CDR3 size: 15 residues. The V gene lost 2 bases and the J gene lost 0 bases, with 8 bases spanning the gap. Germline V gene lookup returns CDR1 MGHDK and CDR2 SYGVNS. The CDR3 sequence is CASSEATPSGNTIYF. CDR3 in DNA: TGTGCCAGCAGTGAAGCGACACCCTCTGGAAACACCATATATTTT.

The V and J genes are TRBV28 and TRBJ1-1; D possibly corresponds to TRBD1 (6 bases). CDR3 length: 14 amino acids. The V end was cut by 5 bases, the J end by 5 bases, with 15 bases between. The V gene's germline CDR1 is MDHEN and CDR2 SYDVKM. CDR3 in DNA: TGTGCCAGCAGTCTTGGGGGGGGGCGTACTGAAGCTTTCTTT. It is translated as CASSLGGGRTEAFF.

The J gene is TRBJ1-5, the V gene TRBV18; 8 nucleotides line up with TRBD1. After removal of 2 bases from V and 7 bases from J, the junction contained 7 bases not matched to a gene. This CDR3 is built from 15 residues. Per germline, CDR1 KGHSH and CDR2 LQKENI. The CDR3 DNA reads TGTGCCAGCTCACCATCGACAACAGGGGGACAGCCCCAGCATTTT. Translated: CASSPSTTGGQPQHF.

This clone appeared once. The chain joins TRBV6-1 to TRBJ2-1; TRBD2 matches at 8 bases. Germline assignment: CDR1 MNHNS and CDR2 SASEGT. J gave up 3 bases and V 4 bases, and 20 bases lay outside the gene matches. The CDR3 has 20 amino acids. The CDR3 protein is CASSAPRVSGRHKIYNEQFF. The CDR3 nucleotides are TGTGCCAGCAGTGCCCCGAGGGTGAGCGGGAGACATAAGATCTACAATGAGCAGTTCTTC.

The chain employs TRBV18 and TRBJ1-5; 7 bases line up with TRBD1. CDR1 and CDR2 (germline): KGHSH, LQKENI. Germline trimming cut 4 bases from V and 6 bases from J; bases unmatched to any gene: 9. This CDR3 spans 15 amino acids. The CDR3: CASSLDTGARQPQHF. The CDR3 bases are TGTGCCAGCTCACTGGACACAGGGGCTCGTCAGCCCCAGCATTTT.

Written as DNA, the CDR3 is TGCAGCGTGACAGGGGTAACTGAAGCTTTCTTT. The encoded protein is CSVTGVTEAFF. The chain combines TRBV29-1 with TRBJ1-1; 8 positions agree with TRBD1. The CDR3 extends over 11 amino acids. CDR1 and CDR2 from the germline V gene are SQVTM and ANQGSEA. Trimming removed 6 bases from V and 5 bases from J; junction bases left unmatched: 2.

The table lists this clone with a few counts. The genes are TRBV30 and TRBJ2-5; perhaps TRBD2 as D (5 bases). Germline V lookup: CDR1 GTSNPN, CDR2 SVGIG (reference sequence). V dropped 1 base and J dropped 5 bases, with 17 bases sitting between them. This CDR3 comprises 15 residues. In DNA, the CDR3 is TGTGCCTGGAGTGCGGGGTCAGTCTCTGGGGAGACCCAGTACTTC. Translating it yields CAWSAGSVSGETQYF.

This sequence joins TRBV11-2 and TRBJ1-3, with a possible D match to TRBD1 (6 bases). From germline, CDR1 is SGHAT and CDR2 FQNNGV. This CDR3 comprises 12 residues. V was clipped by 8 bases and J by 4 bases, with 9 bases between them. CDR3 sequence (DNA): TGTGCCAGCGCACAGGGCGGAAACACCATATATTTT. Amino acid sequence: CASAQGGNTIYF. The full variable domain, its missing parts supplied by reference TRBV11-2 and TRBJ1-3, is EAGVAQSPRYKIIEKRQSVAFWCNPISGHATLYWYQQILGQGPKLLIQFQNNGVVDDSQLPKDRFSAERLKGVDSTLKIQPAKLEDSAVYLCASAQGGNTIYFGEGSWLTVV.

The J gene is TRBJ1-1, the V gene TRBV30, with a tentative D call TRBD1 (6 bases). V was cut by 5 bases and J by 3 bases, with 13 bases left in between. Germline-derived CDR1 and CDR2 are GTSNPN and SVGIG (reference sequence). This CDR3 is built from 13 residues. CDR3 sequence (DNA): TGTGCCTGGGAGGGCAGGGGTCACACTGAAGCTTTCTTT. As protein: CAWEGRGHTEAFF.

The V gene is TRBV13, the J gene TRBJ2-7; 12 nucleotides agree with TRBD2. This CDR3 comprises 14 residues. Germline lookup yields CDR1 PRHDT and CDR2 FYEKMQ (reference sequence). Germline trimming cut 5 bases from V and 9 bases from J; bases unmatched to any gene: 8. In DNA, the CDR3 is TGTGCCAGCAGCGCCCGACTAGCGGGAGATGGGCAGTACTTC. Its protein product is CASSARLAGDGQYF. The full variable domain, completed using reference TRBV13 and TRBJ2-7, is AAGVIQSPRHLIKEKRETATLKCYPIPRHDTVYWYQQGPGQDPQFLISFYEKMQSDKGSIPDRFSAQQFSDYHSELNMSSLELGDSALYFCASSARLAGDGQYFGPGTRLTVT.

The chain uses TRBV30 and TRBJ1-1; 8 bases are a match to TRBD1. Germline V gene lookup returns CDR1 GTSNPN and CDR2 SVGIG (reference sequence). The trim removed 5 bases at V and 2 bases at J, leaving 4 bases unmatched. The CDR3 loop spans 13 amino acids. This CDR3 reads CAWATGGNTEAFF. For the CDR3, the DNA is TGTGCCTGGGCAACAGGGGGTAACACTGAAGCTTTCTTT.

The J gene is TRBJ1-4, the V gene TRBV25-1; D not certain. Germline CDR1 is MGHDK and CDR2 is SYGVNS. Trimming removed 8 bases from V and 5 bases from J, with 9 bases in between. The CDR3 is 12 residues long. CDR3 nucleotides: TGTGCCAGCCAGGATCCGAATGAAAAACTGTTTTTT. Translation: CASQDPNEKLFF.